What follows are 2 T cell receptor beta chains derived from one specimen sequenced in a study of cytomegalovirus exposure and HLA in healthy donors. The data were produced by immunoSEQ multiplex PCR, yet TCRdb's version contains in-frame clones alone and is incomplete. The sample contains some 140,000 clones, roughly nine tenths of which appear only once. Sequencing was done on a sample of PBMCs. Source of these receptors: a man younger than 30 in good health and CMV-seronegative.

This sequence joins TRBV5-6 and TRBJ2-2, with D hard to call. The CDR3 extends over 15 amino acids. Germline CDR1 reads SGHDT; CDR2 reads YYEEEE. Trimming shortened V by 4 bases and J by 5 bases, and 15 bases separated the two germline ends. The CDR3, as DNA: TGTGCCAGCAGCCCGAGGTACGCGCGGACCGGGGAGCTGTTTTTT. Protein product: CASSPRYARTGELFF.

The rearrangement uses TRBV4-1 and TRBJ1-6, with a weak D call TRBD1 (6 bases). This CDR3 region has 15 residues. The V gene lost 6 bases and the J gene lost 7 bases, with 16 bases spanning the gap. Germline-derived CDR1 and CDR2 are MGHRA and YSYEKL. In DNA form, the CDR3 reads TGCGCCAGCAGGCCACAGGGCAGGGGCAATTCACCCCTCCACTTT. This codes for CASRPQGRGNSPLHF.